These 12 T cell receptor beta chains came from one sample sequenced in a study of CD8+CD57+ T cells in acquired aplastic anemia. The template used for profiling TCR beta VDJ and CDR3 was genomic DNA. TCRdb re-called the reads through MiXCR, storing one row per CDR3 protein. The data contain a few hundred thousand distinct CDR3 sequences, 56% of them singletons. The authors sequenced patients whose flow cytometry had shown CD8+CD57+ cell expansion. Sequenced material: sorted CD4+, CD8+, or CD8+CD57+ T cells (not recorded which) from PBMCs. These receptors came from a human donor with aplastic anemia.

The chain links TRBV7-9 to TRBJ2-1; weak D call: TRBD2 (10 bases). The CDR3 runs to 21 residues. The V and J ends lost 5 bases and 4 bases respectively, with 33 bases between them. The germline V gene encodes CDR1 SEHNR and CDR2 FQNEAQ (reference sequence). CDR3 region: CASSPRPGQGAAGGKYNEQFF. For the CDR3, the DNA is TGTGCCAGCAGCCCTAGGCCGGGACAGGGAGCAGCGGGGGGGAAGTACAATGAGCAGTTCTTC.

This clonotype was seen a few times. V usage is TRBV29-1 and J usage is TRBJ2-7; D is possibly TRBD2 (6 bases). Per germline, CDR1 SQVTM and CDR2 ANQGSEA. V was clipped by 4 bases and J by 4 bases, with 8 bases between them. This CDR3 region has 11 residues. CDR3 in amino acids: CSVGRGYEQYF. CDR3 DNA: TGCAGCGTTGGGAGGGGTTACGAGCAGTACTTC.

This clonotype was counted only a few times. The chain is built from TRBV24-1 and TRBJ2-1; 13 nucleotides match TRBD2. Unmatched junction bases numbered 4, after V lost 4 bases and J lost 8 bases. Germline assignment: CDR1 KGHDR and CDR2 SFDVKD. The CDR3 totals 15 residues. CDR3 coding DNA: TGTGCCACCAGTGACCCCGGACTAGCGGGAGATGAGCAGTTCTTC. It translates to CATSDPGLAGDEQFF.

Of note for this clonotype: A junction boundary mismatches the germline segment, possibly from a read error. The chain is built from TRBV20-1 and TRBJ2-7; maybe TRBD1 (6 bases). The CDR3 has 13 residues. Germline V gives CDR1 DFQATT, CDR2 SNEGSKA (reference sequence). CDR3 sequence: CSARVDSRHEQYF. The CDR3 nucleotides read TGCAGTGCCAGAGTGGACAGCAGGCACGAGCAGTACTTC.

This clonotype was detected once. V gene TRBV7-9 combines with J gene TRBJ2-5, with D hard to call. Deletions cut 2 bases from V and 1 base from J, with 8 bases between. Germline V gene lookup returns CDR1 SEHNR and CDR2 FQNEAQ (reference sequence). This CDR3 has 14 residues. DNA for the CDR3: TGTGCCAGCAGCTTAACCGCAGCCCAAGAGACCCAGTACTTC. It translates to CASSLTAAQETQYF.

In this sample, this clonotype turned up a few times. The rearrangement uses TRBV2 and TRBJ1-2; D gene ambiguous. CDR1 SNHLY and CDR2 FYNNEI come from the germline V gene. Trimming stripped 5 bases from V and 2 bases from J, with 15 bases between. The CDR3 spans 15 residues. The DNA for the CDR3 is TGTGCCAGCAGTCCCCCCACGGGAGGGAACTATGGCTACACCTTC. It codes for CASSPPTGGNYGYTF.

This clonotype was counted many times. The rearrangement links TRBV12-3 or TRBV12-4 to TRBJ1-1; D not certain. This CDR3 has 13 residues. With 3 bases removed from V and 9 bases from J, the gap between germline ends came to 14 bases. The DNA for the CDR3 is TGTGCCAGCAGTTTCCCCGGTGAAGCTAAAGCTTTCTTT. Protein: CASSFPGEAKAFF.

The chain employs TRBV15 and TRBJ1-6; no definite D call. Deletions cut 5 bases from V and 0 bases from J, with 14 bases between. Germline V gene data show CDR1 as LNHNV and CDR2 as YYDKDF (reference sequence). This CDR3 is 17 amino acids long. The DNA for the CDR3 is TGTGCCACCAGCCATACACGGATGAGCTCCTATAATTCACCCCTCCACTTT. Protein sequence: CATSHTRMSSYNSPLHF.

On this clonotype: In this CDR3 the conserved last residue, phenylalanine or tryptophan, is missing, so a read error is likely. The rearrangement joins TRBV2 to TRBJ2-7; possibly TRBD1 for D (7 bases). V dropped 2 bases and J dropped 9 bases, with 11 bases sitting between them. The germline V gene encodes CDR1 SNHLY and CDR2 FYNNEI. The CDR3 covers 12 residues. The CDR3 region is CASSEQGGGQYL. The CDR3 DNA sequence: TGTGCCAGCAGTGAACAGGGGGGTGGGCAGTACCTC.

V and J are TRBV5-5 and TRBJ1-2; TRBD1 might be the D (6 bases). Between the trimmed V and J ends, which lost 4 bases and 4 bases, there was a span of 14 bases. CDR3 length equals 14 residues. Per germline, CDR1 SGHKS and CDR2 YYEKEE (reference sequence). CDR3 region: CASSLGTSSYGYTF. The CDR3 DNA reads TGTGCCAGCAGCCTGGGGACATCCTCCTATGGCTACACCTTC.

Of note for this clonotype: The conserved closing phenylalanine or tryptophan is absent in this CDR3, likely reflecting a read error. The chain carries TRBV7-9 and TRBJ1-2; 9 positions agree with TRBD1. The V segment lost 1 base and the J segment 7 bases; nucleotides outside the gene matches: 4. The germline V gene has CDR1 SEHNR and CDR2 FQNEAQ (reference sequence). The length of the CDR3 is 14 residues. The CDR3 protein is CASSLGTGESGYTC. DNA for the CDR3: TGTGCCAGCAGCTTAGGGACAGGGGAGAGTGGCTACACCTGC.

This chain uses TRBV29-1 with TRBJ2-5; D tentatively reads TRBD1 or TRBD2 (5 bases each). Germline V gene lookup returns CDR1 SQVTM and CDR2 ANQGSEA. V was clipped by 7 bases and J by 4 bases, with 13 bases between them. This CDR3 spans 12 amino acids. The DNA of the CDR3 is TGCAGCGAAAGGGGAGACCTAGAGACCCAGTACTTC. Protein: CSERGDLETQYF.